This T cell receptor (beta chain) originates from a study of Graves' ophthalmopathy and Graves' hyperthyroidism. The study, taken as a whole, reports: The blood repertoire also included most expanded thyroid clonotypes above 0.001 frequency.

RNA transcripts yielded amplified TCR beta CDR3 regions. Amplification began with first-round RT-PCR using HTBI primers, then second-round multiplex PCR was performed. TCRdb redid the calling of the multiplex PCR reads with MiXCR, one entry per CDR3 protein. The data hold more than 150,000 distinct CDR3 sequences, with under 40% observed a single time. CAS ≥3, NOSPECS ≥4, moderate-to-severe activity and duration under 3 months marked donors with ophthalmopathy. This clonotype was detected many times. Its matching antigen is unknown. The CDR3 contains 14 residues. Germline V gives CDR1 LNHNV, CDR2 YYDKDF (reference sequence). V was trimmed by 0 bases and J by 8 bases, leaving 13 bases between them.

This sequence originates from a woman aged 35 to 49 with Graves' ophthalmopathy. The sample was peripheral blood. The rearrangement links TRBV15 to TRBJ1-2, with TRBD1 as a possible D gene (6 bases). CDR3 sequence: CATSRDRGGYGYTF. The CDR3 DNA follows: TGTGCCACCAGCAGAGACCGTGGGGGCTACGGCTACACCTTC.